The rows below give T cell receptor beta chains drawn from one sample of a study of T cell responses to AZD1222 COVID-19 vaccine. The repertoire was sequenced with immunoSEQ multiplex PCR; TCRdb's copy has only in-frame clones and lacks some. This sample has some 98,000 clones, with 70% to 90% found just once. The sequencing used peripheral blood, collected on day 0 of AZD1222 vaccination. These receptor sequences come from an adult in good health. Both conserved end residues are part of each CDR3. Fields, in order: D gene, V gene, J gene, clone size, CDR3 protein, CDR3 DNA. The D gene is left open where the match is weak. A clone size is listed for some rows: how often the clone was seen (once, few, many), or a class if it is expanded.

D: -; V: TRBV5-4; J: TRBJ2-3; size: -; CDR3: CASSRPGGGTDTQYF; DNA: TGTGCCAGCAGCCGACCAGGGGGGGGGACAGATACGCAGTATTTT
D: -; V: TRBV28; J: TRBJ1-1; size: once; CDR3: CASRASNTEAFF; DNA: TGTGCCAGCAGGGCGAGTAACACTGAAGCTTTCTTT
D: -; V: TRBV6-2/TRBV6-3; J: TRBJ1-1; size: few; CDR3: CASSYQGKGLLDTEAFF; DNA: TGTGCCAGCAGTTACCAGGGAAAGGGCCTCTTGGACACTGAAGCTTTCTTT
D: -; V: TRBV5-1; J: TRBJ2-2; size: -; CDR3: CASSLDLTGRTGELFF; DNA: TGCGCCAGCAGCTTGGACCTAACAGGGCGTACCGGGGAGCTGTTTTTT
D: -; V: TRBV19; J: TRBJ2-7; size: -; CDR3: CASSISGQSTTREQYF; DNA: TGTGCCAGTAGTATCAGTGGGCAGAGTACTACTAGGGAGCAGTACTTC
D: -; V: TRBV30; J: TRBJ1-4; size: -; CDR3: CAWSVVATNEKLFF; DNA: TGTGCCTGGAGTGTAGTTGCAACTAATGAAAAACTGTTTTTT
D: -; V: TRBV7-2; J: TRBJ1-2; size: -; CDR3: CASSTWTDSRYGYTF; DNA: TGTGCCAGCAGCACATGGACCGACAGCCGCTATGGCTACACCTTC
D: -; V: TRBV7-2; J: TRBJ2-1; size: -; CDR3: CASSVVGPGGIRNEQFF; DNA: TGTGCCAGCAGCGTTGTTGGGCCAGGGGGGATTCGAAATGAGCAGTTCTTC
D: TRBD2; V: TRBV7-2; J: TRBJ2-7; size: -; CDR3: CASSLIAGGRFSEQYF; DNA: TGTGCCAGCAGCTTAATAGCGGGGGGGCGGTTTAGCGAGCAGTACTTC
D: -; V: TRBV2; J: TRBJ2-3; size: -; CDR3: CASNGLFTDTQYF; DNA: TGTGCCAGCAATGGACTGTTCACAGATACGCAGTATTTT
D: -; V: TRBV12-3/TRBV12-4; J: TRBJ2-7; size: -; CDR3: CASSPTPYEQYF; DNA: TGTGCCAGCAGTCCCACGCCCTACGAGCAGTACTTC
D: -; V: TRBV7-9; J: TRBJ1-1; size: -; CDR3: CASSRAEGSAFF; DNA: TGTGCCAGCAGCCGAGCAGAGGGTTCAGCTTTCTTT
D: -; V: TRBV9; J: TRBJ2-2; size: -; CDR3: CASSVGGGGLFF; DNA: TGTGCCAGCAGCGTAGGAGGAGGCGGGCTGTTTTTT
D: TRBD1; V: TRBV12-5; J: TRBJ1-4; size: few; CDR3: CASGFQGATLATNEKLFF; DNA: TGTGCTAGTGGTTTTCAGGGGGCTACTCTAGCAACTAATGAAAAACTGTTTTTT
D: -; V: TRBV10-1; J: TRBJ1-5; size: -; CDR3: CASSDEGDSNQPQHF; DNA: TGCGCCAGCAGTGATGAGGGGGACAGCAATCAGCCCCAGCATTTT
D: -; V: TRBV5-1; J: TRBJ2-2; size: -; CDR3: CASSTSDSTGELFF; DNA: TGCGCCAGCAGCACCAGTGACAGCACCGGGGAGCTGTTTTTT
D: -; V: TRBV4-1; J: TRBJ1-5; size: -; CDR3: CASSQDEGWSNQPQHF; DNA: TGCGCCAGCAGCCAAGATGAGGGTTGGAGCAATCAGCCCCAGCATTTT
D: -; V: TRBV5-4; J: TRBJ2-3; size: -; CDR3: CASSLDGGLSDTQYF; DNA: TGTGCCAGCAGCTTGGACGGGGGGCTCTCAGATACGCAGTATTTT
D: -; V: TRBV19; J: TRBJ1-4; size: -; CDR3: CASSIALREKLFF; DNA: TGTGCCAGTAGTATAGCACTACGGGAAAAACTGTTTTTT
D: -; V: TRBV7-9; J: TRBJ2-5; size: -; CDR3: CASSSGGAGETQYF; DNA: TGTGCCAGCAGCTCAGGGGGGGCCGGAGAGACCCAGTACTTC
D: -; V: TRBV14; J: TRBJ1-1; size: -; CDR3: CASSQGRYTEAFF; DNA: TGTGCCAGCAGCCAAGGGCGGTACACTGAAGCTTTCTTT
D: TRBD1; V: TRBV9; J: TRBJ2-1; size: -; CDR3: CASSVTGERYNEQFF; DNA: TGTGCCAGCAGCGTTACAGGGGAGAGGTACAATGAGCAGTTCTTC
D: -; V: TRBV5-5; J: TRBJ2-7; size: -; CDR3: CASSFHLSYEQYF; DNA: TGTGCCAGCAGCTTCCATCTATCCTACGAGCAGTACTTC
D: -; V: TRBV10-2; J: TRBJ1-1; size: -; CDR3: CASSESVGTEAFF; DNA: TGCGCCAGCAGTGAGTCGGTGGGCACTGAAGCTTTCTTT
D: TRBD1; V: TRBV5-1; J: TRBJ1-6; size: -; CDR3: CASSLNRGNSPLHF; DNA: TGCGCCAGCAGCTTGAACAGGGGTAATTCACCCCTCCACTTT
D: -; V: TRBV4-2; J: TRBJ1-1; size: -; CDR3: CASSQDQLDTEAFF; DNA: TGTGCCAGCAGCCAAGATCAGTTGGACACTGAAGCTTTCTTT
D: -; V: TRBV10-3; J: TRBJ1-1; size: once; CDR3: CAITGGGDTEAFF; DNA: TGTGCCATCACTGGGGGGGGAGACACTGAAGCTTTCTTT
D: -; V: TRBV4-2; J: TRBJ1-1; size: -; CDR3: CASSQEGWGDTEAFF; DNA: TGTGCCAGCAGCCAAGAGGGATGGGGGGACACTGAAGCTTTCTTT
D: TRBD2; V: TRBV4-2; J: TRBJ2-5; size: -; CDR3: CASSQDIAGEQETQYF; DNA: TGTGCCAGCAGCCAAGATATAGCGGGGGAACAAGAGACCCAGTACTTC
D: TRBD2; V: TRBV19; J: TRBJ2-1; size: -; CDR3: CASSFKTSGGAYEQFF; DNA: TGTGCCAGTAGTTTTAAGACTAGCGGGGGGGCATATGAGCAGTTCTTC
D: TRBD2; V: TRBV11-2; J: TRBJ2-4; size: -; CDR3: CASSLSGGAGNIQYF; DNA: TGTGCCAGCAGCCTTAGCGGGGGGGCTGGAAACATTCAGTACTTC
D: -; V: TRBV19; J: TRBJ1-1; size: -; CDR3: CASGGVGTEAFF; DNA: TGTGCCAGTGGAGGGGTGGGCACTGAAGCTTTCTTT
D: -; V: TRBV19; J: TRBJ2-6; size: -; CDR3: CASTGRTGGANVLTF; DNA: TGTGCCAGTACAGGACGGACCGGAGGGGCCAACGTCCTGACTTTC
D: TRBD1; V: TRBV6-1; J: TRBJ2-2; size: -; CDR3: CASSDRGQGIRGELFF; DNA: TGTGCCAGCAGTGACCGGGGACAGGGGATCAGGGGGGAGCTGTTTTTT
D: -; V: TRBV30; J: TRBJ2-3; size: -; CDR3: CAWSQTADTQYF; DNA: TGTGCCTGGAGTCAGACGGCAGATACGCAGTATTTT
D: TRBD1; V: TRBV18; J: TRBJ2-3; size: -; CDR3: CASSPPGQSTDTQYF; DNA: TGTGCCAGCTCACCACCGGGACAGAGCACAGATACGCAGTATTTT
D: -; V: TRBV5-1; J: TRBJ2-7; size: -; CDR3: CASSLGQSSYEQYF; DNA: TGCGCCAGCAGCTTAGGACAGAGCTCCTACGAGCAGTACTTC
D: TRBD1; V: TRBV11-3; J: TRBJ2-7; size: -; CDR3: CASSTSTGTGTKQYF; DNA: TGTGCCAGCAGCACCTCGACGGGGACAGGGACCAAGCAGTACTTC
D: -; V: TRBV5-5; J: TRBJ2-7; size: -; CDR3: CASSSTGSSYEQYF; DNA: TGTGCCAGCAGCTCCACAGGAAGCTCCTACGAGCAGTACTTC
D: -; V: TRBV30; J: TRBJ2-2; size: -; CDR3: CAWSVGAQYGELFF; DNA: TGTGCCTGGAGTGTTGGGGCTCAATACGGGGAGCTGTTTTTT
D: -; V: TRBV18; J: TRBJ1-1; size: -; CDR3: CASSQSVNTEAFF; DNA: TGTGCCAGCTCACAATCGGTAAACACTGAAGCTTTCTTT
D: TRBD2; V: TRBV9; J: TRBJ2-3; size: -; CDR3: CASSLRGLAGGHTDTQYF; DNA: TGTGCCAGCAGCTTGAGGGGACTAGCGGGGGGGCACACAGATACGCAGTATTTT
D: -; V: TRBV7-9; J: TRBJ1-1; size: -; CDR3: CASSSRNTEAFF; DNA: TGTGCCAGCAGCTCTCGGAACACTGAAGCTTTCTTT
D: -; V: TRBV4-1; J: TRBJ2-5; size: -; CDR3: CASSQDWGQETQYF; DNA: TGCGCCAGCAGCCAAGATTGGGGCCAAGAGACCCAGTACTTC